This T cell receptor (beta chain) was found in a study of blood T cell repertoires in COVID-19. Produced via immunoSEQ multiplex PCR; TCRdb's table is partial and in-frame only. The sample comprises around 450,000 clones, about 85% of which are singletons, and almost 2% rests with the top ten. This sequence was found in a young woman with acute COVID-19. The specimen was PBMCs or T cells enriched from blood (not recorded which).

The CDR3 loop is CASSDRAGQETQYF. DNA of the CDR3: TGTGCCAGCAGTGATCGGGCAGGGCAAGAGACCCAGTACTTC. This sequence joins TRBV2 and TRBJ2-5, with a weak D call TRBD1 (5 bases). The germline V gene has CDR1 SNHLY and CDR2 FYNNEI. V was pared by 3 bases and J by 2 bases, with 10 bases between. The CDR3 consists of 14 residues.